This T cell receptor beta chain was sequenced in a study of breast tumors, draining lymph nodes, adjacent tissues. MiXCR was run by TCRdb on the multiplex PCR reads, yielding one entry per CDR3 protein. The sample has about 220,000 distinct CDR3 sequences; 30% to 35% are singletons. Study-wide findings and caveats: Tumor and nontumor repertoires were significantly more similar in luminal-like than in basal-like breast cancer.

As for this clonotype: The antigen remains unidentified. One junction end disagrees with the germline gene, perhaps due to a read error.

In germline, CDR1 is SGHTA, CDR2 FQGTGA. The CDR3 is 17 residues long. Samples came from axillary lymph nodes draining the breast cancer. This TCR came from a female donor with breast cancer. Some clones in this sample may be carry-over from other donors' samples. V is TRBV7-3 and J is TRBJ1-3; the D is unclear. What was sequenced was axillary lymph node tissue. DNA of the CDR3: TGTGCCAGCAGCTTAGATCTGGGGAAGAAATCAGGAAGCACCATATATTTT. It codes for CASSLDLGKKSGSTIYF. Variable domain in full (rest from reference TRBV7-3 and TRBJ1-3): GAGVSQTPSNKVTEKGKYVELRCDPISGHTALYWYRQSLGQGPEFLIYFQGTGAADDSGLPNDRFFAVRPEGSVSTLKIQRTERGDSAVYLCASSLDLGKKSGSTIYFGEGSWLTVV.